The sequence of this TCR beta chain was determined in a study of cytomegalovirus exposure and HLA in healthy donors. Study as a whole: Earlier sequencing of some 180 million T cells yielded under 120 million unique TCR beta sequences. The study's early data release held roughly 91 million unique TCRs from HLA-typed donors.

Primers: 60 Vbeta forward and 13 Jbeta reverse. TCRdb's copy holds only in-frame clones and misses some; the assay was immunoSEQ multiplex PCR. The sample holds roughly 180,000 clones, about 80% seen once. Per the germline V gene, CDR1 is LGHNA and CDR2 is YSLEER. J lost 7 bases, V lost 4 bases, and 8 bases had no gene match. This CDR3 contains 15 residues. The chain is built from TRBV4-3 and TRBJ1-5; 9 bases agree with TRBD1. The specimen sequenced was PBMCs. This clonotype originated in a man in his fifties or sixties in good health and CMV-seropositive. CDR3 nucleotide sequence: TGCGCCAGCAGCCCTAACAGGGGGCTCGGACAGCCCCAGCATTTT. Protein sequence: CASSPNRGLGQPQHF.